This T cell receptor beta chain came from a study of cytotoxic CD8 clonotypes in ibrutinib-treated CLL. Study-level information: Across the patients, around 10 were relapsed/refractory, about 14 treatment-naive and some 17 IGHV unmutated. A mean of around 270,000 productive templates and just under 95,000 productive rearrangements was obtained per sample.

On this clone: What it binds is unknown.

Study-wide results and caveats: The clonality went up when patients responded to ibrutinib and dropped back toward baseline at progression. Contraction or stability on treatment characterized the public clonotypes, which were uncommon.

Profiled with immunoSEQ multiplex PCR; TCRdb holds only in-frame clones, not every one. The data hold 200,000 to 250,000 clones, with around 70% observed a single time. The V segment lost 7 bases and the J segment 6 bases; nucleotides outside the gene matches: 7. CDR1 and CDR2 from the germline V gene are MDHEN and SYDVKM. The CDR3 loop spans 14 amino acids. The clonotype originates from a human donor with chronic lymphocytic leukemia. The sample was PBMCs, taken after 24 months of ibrutinib treatment. This chain links TRBV28 with TRBJ1-5; the match to TRBD1 covers 9 bases. The CDR3 nucleotides are TGTGCCAGCACCACCGAGACAGGGGGTCAGCCCCAGCATTTT. It codes for CASTTETGGQPQHF.